The T cell receptor (beta chain) under discussion was sequenced for a study of preoperative IRX-2 immunotherapy in early breast cancer. The CDR3 is 17 amino acids. Germline assignment: CDR1 SGHVT and CDR2 SQSDAQ. The germline V and J ends were trimmed by 4 bases and 2 bases, with 19 bases remaining between them. Treatment of the sample: preoperative locoregional IRX-2 cytokine immunotherapy. Patients received preoperative, locoregional IRX-2 cytokine immunotherapy in a phase Ib study. The repertoire was sequenced with immunoSEQ multiplex PCR; TCRdb's copy has only in-frame clones and lacks some. The sample has around 43,000 clones, about 72% seen once. This clone appeared a single time.

The specimen comprised tumor tissue, sampled after IRX-2 immunotherapy. This receptor was obtained from a human donor with breast cancer. This chain links TRBV7-4 with TRBJ2-3; no clear D. The CDR3 is CASSSSSDATHTDTQYF. The CDR3 DNA reads TGTGCCAGCAGCTCGAGCTCGGACGCAACTCACACAGATACGCAGTATTTT.